Following are 15 T cell receptor beta chains from one sample sequenced in a study of T cells in Graves' hyperthyroidism and ophthalmopathy. Authors of the study amplified TCR beta CDR3 regions from RNA transcripts. Using the HTBI primer set, a first-round RT-PCR was run on the TCR CDR3. MiXCR was run by TCRdb on the multiplex PCR reads, yielding one entry per CDR3 protein. There are 350,000 or so distinct CDR3 sequences in the sample; roughly a sixth occur only once, and around a third lies in the top ten. The sequencing sample was made of blood. Receptors were obtained from a woman under 40 with Graves' hyperthyroidism that later progressed to Graves' ophthalmopathy.

This chain links TRBV15 with TRBJ1-1; D call uncertain. V shed 3 bases and J shed 2 bases, with 16 bases lying between them. This CDR3 is built from 16 residues. Per the germline V gene, CDR1 is LNHNV and CDR2 is YYDKDF (reference sequence). CDR3 in amino acids: CATSSPVRWSNTEAFF. The CDR3 region has the DNA TGTGCCACCAGCAGCCCTGTCCGGTGGTCTAACACTGAAGCTTTCTTT.

This clonotype was detected many times. This chain links TRBV6-1 with TRBJ1-1, with TRBD1 as a possible D gene (6 bases). Deletions cut 6 bases from V and 3 bases from J, with 11 bases between. CDR1 and CDR2 (germline): MNHNS, SASEGT. This CDR3 is 13 amino acids long. The CDR3 DNA follows: TGTGCCAGCAGCAACGGACAGCACACTGAAGCTTTCTTT. Protein product: CASSNGQHTEAFF.

This chain connects TRBV25-1 to TRBJ2-7; 14 bases match TRBD2. The J segment lost 5 bases and the V segment lost 3 bases, leaving 6 bases of the junction unmatched. CDR1 and CDR2 from the germline V gene are MGHDK and SYGVNS. This CDR3 has 16 residues. CDR3 sequence (DNA): TGTGCCAGCAGTGACTCCGGGACTAGCGGGAGACACGAGCAGTACTTC. Translating gives CASSDSGTSGRHEQYF.

The sample holds many counts of this clonotype. The chain joins TRBV9 to TRBJ1-2; 7 bases line up with TRBD1. Unmatched junction bases numbered 9, after V lost 3 bases and J lost 4 bases. Germline CDR1 and CDR2: SGDLS and YYNGEE. The CDR3 is 15 amino acids. The CDR3 loop is CASSGQQGNGYGYTF. The CDR3 bases are TGTGCCAGCAGCGGCCAACAGGGGAACGGCTATGGCTACACCTTC. Based on the CDR3 plus reference TRBV9 and TRBJ1-2, the full variable domain is DSGVTQTPKHLITATGQRVTLRCSPRSGDLSVYWYQQSLDQGLQFLIQYYNGEERAKGNILERFSAQQFPDLHSELNLSSLELGDSALYFCASSGQQGNGYGYTFGSGTRLTVV.

The table lists this clonotype with a few counts. The genes are TRBV6-5 and TRBJ1-5; D is unclear. Per germline, CDR1 MNHEY and CDR2 SVGAGI. CDR3 length: 18 amino acids. The V gene lost 2 bases and the J gene lost 5 bases, with 22 bases spanning the gap. CDR3 region: CASSYPPDVTLSHQPQHF. The CDR3 region has the DNA TGTGCCAGCAGTTACCCACCGGACGTCACATTGTCCCATCAGCCCCAGCATTTT.

The chain couples TRBV18 to TRBJ2-1; possibly TRBD2 for D (6 bases). This CDR3 has 18 amino acids. Trimming took 5 bases from V and 4 from J, leaving 24 bases between them. Germline V gene sequence: CDR1 KGHSH, CDR2 LQKENI. The CDR3 region is CASSDRGSLFGAYNEQFF. The CDR3 DNA sequence: TGTGCCAGCTCAGATCGGGGGAGTCTATTCGGAGCTTACAATGAGCAGTTCTTC.

CDR3 amino acids: CASSLSEITDTQYF. The CDR3 nucleotides are TGCGCCAGCAGCTTGTCAGAAATCACAGATACGCAGTATTTT. The rearrangement uses TRBV5-1 and TRBJ2-3; D is undetermined. CDR1 is SGHRS and CDR2 is YFSETQ in the germline V gene. V was trimmed by 1 base and J by 2 bases, leaving 8 bases between them. The CDR3 spans 14 residues.

The table lists this clonotype with a few counts. This chain links TRBV4-1 with TRBJ2-1, with TRBD1 matching over 7 bases. With 0 bases clipped from V and 7 bases from J, the junction kept 6 bases outside the gene matches. Germline V gene lookup returns CDR1 MGHRA and CDR2 YSYEKL. This CDR3 region has 15 residues. CDR3 in amino acids: CASSQDKAGGNEQFF. Here the CDR3 DNA reads TGCGCCAGCAGCCAAGATAAGGCAGGGGGAAATGAGCAGTTCTTC.

This clonotype was seen many times. This sequence joins TRBV30 and TRBJ1-1; 7 nucleotides match TRBD1. The CDR3 totals 12 residues. V shed 5 bases and J 5 bases; nucleotides not matched to a gene: 5. The germline CDR1 and CDR2 sequences are GTSNPN and SVGIG (reference sequence). The CDR3 DNA follows: TGTGCCTGGGACAGGGTGGGAACTGAAGCTTTCTTT. It yields the protein CAWDRVGTEAFF.

This clonotype was counted ten times or more. The V gene is TRBV27, the J gene TRBJ2-3; D is possibly TRBD2 (5 bases). The V gene's germline CDR1 is MNHEY and CDR2 SMNVEV (reference sequence). CDR3 length equals 15 residues. The germline V and J ends were trimmed by 5 bases and 2 bases, with 14 bases remaining between them. The CDR3 nucleotides read TGTGCCAGCAGTACTCAAGCGGATTACACAGATACGCAGTATTTT. It specifies CASSTQADYTDTQYF.

In this sample, this clonotype turned up a few times. This chain connects TRBV7-9 to TRBJ2-2; possible D gene TRBD1, 5 bases. V dropped 3 bases and J dropped 1 base, with 12 bases sitting between them. Germline values: CDR1 SEHNR, CDR2 FQNEAQ (reference sequence). CDR3 length: 16 amino acids. The CDR3 bases are TGTGCCAGCAGCTTGTCGGAGACAGTGAACACCGGGGAGCTGTTTTTT. Encoded protein: CASSLSETVNTGELFF.

The table lists this clonotype with many counts. The chain is built from TRBV28 and TRBJ1-5; D is ambiguous. Germline-derived CDR1 and CDR2 are MDHEN and SYDVKM. This CDR3 spans 14 amino acids. V was shortened by 3 bases and J by 4 bases, with 10 bases between the two germline ends. In DNA, the CDR3 is TGTGCCAGCAGTTTGATAAGGGAAAATCAGCCCCAGCATTTT. This encodes CASSLIRENQPQHF. The entire variable domain, with the rest obtained from reference TRBV28 and TRBJ1-5, is as follows: DVKVTQSSRYLVKRTGEKVFLECVQDMDHENMFWYRQDPGLGLRLIYFSYDVKMKEKGDIPEGYSVSREKKERFSLILESASTNQTSMYLCASSLIRENQPQHFGDGTRLSIL.

This clonotype was counted only a few times. The V call is TRBV20-1, the J call TRBJ2-1, with a possible D match to TRBD2 (5 bases). The germline gives CDR1 DFQATT, CDR2 SNEGSKA (reference sequence). The CDR3 totals 12 residues. The ends were cut back, 1 base at V and 8 bases at J, with 9 bases in the middle. This CDR3 is CSARGLFDEQFF. The CDR3, as DNA: TGCAGTGCTAGAGGACTATTTGATGAGCAGTTCTTC.

This clonotype was seen at least ten times. The chain has TRBV12-3 or TRBV12-4 and TRBJ1-1; TRBD1 might be the D (6 bases). V was shortened by 5 bases and J by 5 bases, with 18 bases between the two germline ends. The length of the CDR3 is 15 residues. CDR3 in DNA: TGTGCCAGCAGTCCGGGTGGGGGCGCGAGAACTGAAGCTTTCTTT. This sequence encodes CASSPGGGARTEAFF.

This clonotype occurred many times. V usage is TRBV10-3 and J usage is TRBJ2-7; TRBD2 matches at 9 bases. The V and J ends lost 3 bases and 2 bases, in that order; junction bases with no gene match: 5. The CDR3 extends over 15 amino acids. Germline CDR1 and CDR2: ENHRY and SYGVKD. The CDR3 DNA follows: TGTGCCATCAGTGATGGTAGCGGGAGTGCCTACGAGCAGTACTTC. It specifies CAISDGSGSAYEQYF.